The sequence of this T cell receptor beta chain was determined in a study of T cells after yellow fever vaccination. On the study more broadly: SMART-Seq v4 Ultra Low Input prepared the low-cell-number fractions. The study's findings and limits: A weaker but faster secondary response was observed, peaking on day 5 versus 15. Only a small proportion of the clonotypes turned up in both the CD4 and the CD8 compartments, likely arising from convergent recombination.

Germline assignment: CDR1 SNHLY and CDR2 FYNNEI. V shed 9 bases, J shed 0 bases, and the junction held 3 bases outside the gene matches. The CDR3 sequence is 14 residues long. The table lists this clonotype with many counts. What it recognizes is unknown. Universal primer sites and UMIs were introduced during 5'RACE template-switching synthesis of TCR cDNA. From the 5' RACE reads, TCRdb called clonotypes with MiXCR, one entry per CDR3 protein. The sample holds over 300,000 distinct CDR3 sequences, 3.6% seen once. This specimen consisted of PBMCs, obtained on the day of the yellow fever booster vaccination. The rearrangement joins TRBV2 to TRBJ2-2, with 8 bases fitting TRBD2. This receptor was identified in a man between 18 and 29 years old who received the YFV17D yellow fever vaccine. This CDR3 reads CASSGLANTGELFF. The CDR3 nucleotides read TGTGCCAGTTCGGGACTAGCGAACACCGGGGAGCTGTTTTTT.